This TCR beta chain comes out of a study of T cell changes during pregnancy in multiple sclerosis. Profiling relied on immunoSEQ multiplex PCR, and the TCRdb table lists in-frame clones only, not all of them. The data hold fewer than 30,000 clones, with roughly 90% observed a single time. The sequencing here drew on CD8+ T cells from peripheral blood mononuclear cells, taken in the third trimester of pregnancy. The sequence was collected from a female donor in good health, enrolled as a control in a pregnancy study.

The DNA of the CDR3 is TGTGCCACCAGCACACGAAGGGGAAGCTACAATGAGCAGTTCTTC. Translating it yields CATSTRRGSYNEQFF. This chain uses TRBV15 with TRBJ2-1; D possibly corresponds to TRBD1 (5 bases). This CDR3 has 15 residues. V was pared by 4 bases and J by 3 bases, with 13 bases between. Germline lookup yields CDR1 LNHNV and CDR2 YYDKDF (reference sequence).